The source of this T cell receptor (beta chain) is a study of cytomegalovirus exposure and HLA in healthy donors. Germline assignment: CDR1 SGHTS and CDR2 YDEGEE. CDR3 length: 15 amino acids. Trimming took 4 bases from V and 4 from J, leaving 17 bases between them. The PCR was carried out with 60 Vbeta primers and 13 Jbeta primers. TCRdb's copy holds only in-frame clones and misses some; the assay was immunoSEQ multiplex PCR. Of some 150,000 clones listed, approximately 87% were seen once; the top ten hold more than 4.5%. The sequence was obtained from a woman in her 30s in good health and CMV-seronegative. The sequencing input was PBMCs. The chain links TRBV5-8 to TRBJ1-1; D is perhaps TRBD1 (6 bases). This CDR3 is CASSASRGYGTEAFF. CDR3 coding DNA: TGTGCCAGCAGCGCCTCCAGGGGATATGGCACTGAAGCTTTCTTT.